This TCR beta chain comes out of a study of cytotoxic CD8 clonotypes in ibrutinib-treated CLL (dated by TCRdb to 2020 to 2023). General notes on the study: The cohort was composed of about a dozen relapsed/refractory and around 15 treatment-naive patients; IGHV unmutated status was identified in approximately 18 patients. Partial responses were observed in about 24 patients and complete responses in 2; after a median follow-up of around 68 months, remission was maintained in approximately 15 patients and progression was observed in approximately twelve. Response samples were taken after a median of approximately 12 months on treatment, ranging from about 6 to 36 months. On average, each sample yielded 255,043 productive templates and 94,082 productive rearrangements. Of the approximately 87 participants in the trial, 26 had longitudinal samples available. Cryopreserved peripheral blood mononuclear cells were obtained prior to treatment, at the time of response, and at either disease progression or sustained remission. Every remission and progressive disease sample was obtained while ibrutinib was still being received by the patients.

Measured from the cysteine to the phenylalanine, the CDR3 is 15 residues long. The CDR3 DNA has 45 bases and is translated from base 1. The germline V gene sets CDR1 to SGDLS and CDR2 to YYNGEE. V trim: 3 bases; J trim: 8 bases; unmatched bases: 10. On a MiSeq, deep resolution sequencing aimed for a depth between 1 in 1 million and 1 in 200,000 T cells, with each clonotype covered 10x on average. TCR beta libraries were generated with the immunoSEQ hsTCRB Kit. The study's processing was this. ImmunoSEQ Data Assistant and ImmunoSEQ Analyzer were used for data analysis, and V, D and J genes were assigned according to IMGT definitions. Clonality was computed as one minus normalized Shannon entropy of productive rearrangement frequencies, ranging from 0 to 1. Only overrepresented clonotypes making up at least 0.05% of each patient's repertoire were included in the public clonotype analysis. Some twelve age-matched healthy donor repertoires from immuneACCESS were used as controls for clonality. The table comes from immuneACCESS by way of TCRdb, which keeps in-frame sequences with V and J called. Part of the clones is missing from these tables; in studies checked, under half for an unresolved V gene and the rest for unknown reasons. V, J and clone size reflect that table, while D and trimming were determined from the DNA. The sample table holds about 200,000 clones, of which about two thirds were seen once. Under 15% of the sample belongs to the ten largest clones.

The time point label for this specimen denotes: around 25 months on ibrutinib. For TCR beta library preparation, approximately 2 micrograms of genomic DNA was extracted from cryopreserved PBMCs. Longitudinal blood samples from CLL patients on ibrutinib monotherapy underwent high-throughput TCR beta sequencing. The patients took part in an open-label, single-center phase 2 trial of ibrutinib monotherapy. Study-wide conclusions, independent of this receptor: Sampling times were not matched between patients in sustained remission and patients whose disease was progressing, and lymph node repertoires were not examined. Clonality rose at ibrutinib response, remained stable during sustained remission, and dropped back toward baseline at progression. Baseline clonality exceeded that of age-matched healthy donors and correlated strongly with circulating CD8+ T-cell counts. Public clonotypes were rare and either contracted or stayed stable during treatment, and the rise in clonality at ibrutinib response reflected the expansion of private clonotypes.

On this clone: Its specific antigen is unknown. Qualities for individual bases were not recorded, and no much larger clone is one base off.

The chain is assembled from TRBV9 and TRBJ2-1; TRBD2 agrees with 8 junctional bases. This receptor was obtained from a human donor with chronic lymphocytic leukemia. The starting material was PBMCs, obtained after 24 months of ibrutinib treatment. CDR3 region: CASSGPLAGADEQFF. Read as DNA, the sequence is TGTGCCAGCAGCGGGCCCCTAGCGGGCGCCGATGAGCAGTTCTTC.